One sample yielded the 17 T cell receptor beta chains listed below, sequenced in a study of blood T cell repertoires in COVID-19. Libraries were prepared by immunoSEQ multiplex PCR; TCRdb keeps only in-frame clonotypes and omits some of them. The sample holds 200,000 to 250,000 clones, 75% to 85% seen once. Material: peripheral blood. These TCRs come from a woman aged 80 or over with COVID-19, enrolled during active disease.

This clone was observed a few times. The rearrangement links TRBV7-8 to TRBJ2-3; the D gene is possibly TRBD2 (6 bases). The CDR3 totals 15 residues. The V end was cut by 0 bases, the J end by 4 bases, with 11 bases between. In germline, CDR1 is SGHVS, CDR2 FQNEAQ. CDR3 sequence reads: CASSLAGLLADTQYF. The CDR3 DNA follows: TGTGCCAGCAGCTTAGCGGGACTCTTAGCAGATACGCAGTATTTT.

The J gene is TRBJ2-7, the V gene TRBV19; TRBD2 matches 15 bases. The CDR3 length is 20 residues. Germline CDR1 reads LNHDA; CDR2 reads SQIVND (reference sequence). The V segment lost 6 bases and the J segment 3 bases; nucleotides outside the gene matches: 18. This chain's CDR3 is CASSIRRTSGRGVENYEQYF. Written as DNA, the CDR3 is TGTGCCAGTAGCATTAGACGGACTAGCGGGAGGGGCGTTGAAAACTACGAGCAGTACTTC.

This chain uses TRBV6-6 with TRBJ1-5; TRBD1 agrees at 9 bases. Germline V CDR1 and CDR2: MNHNY, SVGAGI (reference sequence). The CDR3 length is 14 residues. The V and J ends lost 4 bases and 7 bases, in that order; junction bases with no gene match: 5. The CDR3, as DNA: TGTGCCAGCAGTTTCCCGGGACAGGGCCAGCCCCAGCATTTT. Its translation: CASSFPGQGQPQHF.

In this sample, this clone turned up a few times. The chain is built from TRBV7-8 and TRBJ2-7; a weak D match, TRBD1 (6 bases). The CDR3 has 14 residues. V shed 5 bases and J shed 3 bases, with 14 bases lying between them. Germline V gives CDR1 SGHVS, CDR2 FQNEAQ. The CDR3 coding sequence is TGTGCCAGCAGCAGACAGGACGCTGGCTACGAGCAGTACTTC. Amino acids: CASSRQDAGYEQYF.

This clone was recorded once. This sample includes further DNA sequences coding for the same CDR3. The chain carries TRBV5-1 and TRBJ1-3; D possibly corresponds to TRBD1 (5 bases). Germline CDR1 is SGHRS and CDR2 is YFSETQ. The CDR3 spans 13 residues. V was clipped by 2 bases and J by 2 bases, with 5 bases between them. CDR3 coding DNA: TGCGCCAGCAGCTTAGGGGCTGGAAACACCATATATTTT. This translates into CASSLGAGNTIYF.

This chain links TRBV5-6 with TRBJ1-3; a weak D match, TRBD1 (6 bases). The CDR3 loop spans 14 amino acids. Trimming took 3 bases from V and 4 from J, leaving 11 bases between them. Germline V gene data show CDR1 as SGHDT and CDR2 as YYEEEE. CDR3 amino acids: CASSSTGFGNTIYF. In DNA, the CDR3 is TGTGCCAGCAGCTCAACAGGGTTCGGAAACACCATATATTTT.

The CDR3 nucleotides are TGTGCCAGCAGTCGGACTAGCGGTGACCAAGAGACCCAGTACTTC. Residues: CASSRTSGDQETQYF. The chain carries TRBV6-5 and TRBJ2-5, with 10 bases that match TRBD2. Losses at the gene ends were 5 bases for V and 0 bases for J; bases not matched to a gene: 3. The CDR3 is 15 residues long. Germline V CDR1 and CDR2: MNHEY, SVGAGI.

The chain is built from TRBV27 and TRBJ1-2; D remains ambiguous. There are 13 residues in the CDR3. Germline values: CDR1 MNHEY, CDR2 SMNVEV (reference sequence). Trimming stripped 6 bases from V and 7 bases from J, with 15 bases between. Here the CDR3 reads CASSAKRDGGYTF. The CDR3 DNA reads TGTGCCAGCAGCGCGAAGCGAGATGGTGGCTACACCTTC.

This chain uses TRBV28 with TRBJ2-3; the D gene is possibly TRBD2 (7 bases). Looked up from germline, CDR1 is MDHEN and CDR2 is SYDVKM. The CDR3 contains 16 residues. The ends were cut back, 7 bases at V and 1 base at J, with 18 bases in the middle. CDR3 nucleotides: TGTGCCAGCACCCTGGGGGGGGCGGTAGGCACAGATACGCAGTATTTT. Protein: CASTLGGAVGTDTQYF.

The chain is built from TRBV18 and TRBJ2-5; TRBD1 aligns across 7 bases. The germline V gene encodes CDR1 KGHSH and CDR2 LQKENI. With 6 bases clipped from V and 4 bases from J, the junction kept 8 bases outside the gene matches. This CDR3 is 14 amino acids long. CDR3 sequence (DNA): TGTGCCAGCTCGTCCGGACAGGATCGAGAGACCCAGTACTTC. This translates into CASSSGQDRETQYF.

J is TRBJ2-2 and V is TRBV6-2 or TRBV6-3; TRBD2 aligns across 12 bases. The CDR3 spans 17 residues. In germline, CDR1 is MNHEY, CDR2 SVGEGT. The trim removed 2 bases at V and 4 bases at J, leaving 5 bases unmatched. CDR3 in amino acids: CASSYRLAGVGTGELFF. The CDR3 bases are TGTGCCAGCAGTTACCGACTAGCGGGAGTAGGCACCGGGGAGCTGTTTTTT.

The chain recombines TRBV5-4 with TRBJ1-1; 7 nucleotides line up with TRBD1. The CDR3 runs to 16 residues. The V gene end was trimmed by 7 bases and the J gene end by 3 bases; junction bases not matched to a gene: 15. Germline CDR1 reads SGHNT; CDR2 reads YYREEE (reference sequence). DNA of the CDR3: TGTGCCAGCTCAAACTTAGGTTCCGACAGGGACACTGAAGCTTTCTTT. Residues: CASSNLGSDRDTEAFF.

V gene TRBV7-3 combines with J gene TRBJ2-3; TRBD2 is a possible D gene (5 bases). CDR1 and CDR2 (germline): SGHTA, FQGTGA. The CDR3 contains 17 residues. The V gene lost 5 bases and the J gene lost 1 base, with 19 bases spanning the gap. CDR3: CASSPEVRMLGTDTQYF. The CDR3 DNA sequence: TGTGCCAGCAGCCCGGAGGTCCGGATGTTGGGCACAGATACGCAGTATTTT. The full variable domain, rest sourced from reference TRBV7-3 and TRBJ2-3, is GAGVSQTPSNKVTEKGKYVELRCDPISGHTALYWYRQSLGQGPEFLIYFQGTGAADDSGLPNDRFFAVRPEGSVSTLKIQRTERGDSAVYLCASSPEVRMLGTDTQYFGPGTRLTVL.

This chain uses TRBV11-2 with TRBJ1-2, with a weak D call TRBD1 (6 bases). CDR3 length: 17 residues. The V end lost 3 bases, the J end lost 3 bases, and 20 bases lay between the germline ends. Germline V gene data show CDR1 as SGHAT and CDR2 as FQNNGV. The CDR3 DNA follows: TGTGCCAGCAGCTTGGAGACAGGCGCTCCCTGGGACTATGGCTACACCTTC. Residues: CASSLETGAPWDYGYTF. The full variable domain, in which reference TRBV11-2 and TRBJ1-2 provide the parts outside the CDR3, is EAGVAQSPRYKIIEKRQSVAFWCNPISGHATLYWYQQILGQGPKLLIQFQNNGVVDDSQLPKDRFSAERLKGVDSTLKIQPAKLEDSAVYLCASSLETGAPWDYGYTFGSGTRLTVV.

The rearrangement uses TRBV25-1 and TRBJ2-5; 8 nucleotides align to TRBD2. The length of the CDR3 is 16 residues. Germline assignment: CDR1 MGHDK and CDR2 SYGVNS. J was trimmed by 4 bases and V by 1 base; bases with no gene match: 8. Written as DNA, the CDR3 is TGTGCCAGCAGTGAATTGGGGACGGGAGGGGGAGAGACCCAGTACTTC. This sequence encodes CASSELGTGGGETQYF. Full variable domain (outside the CDR3, taken from reference TRBV25-1 and TRBJ2-5): EADIYQTPRYLVIGTGKKITLECSQTMGHDKMYWYQQDPGMELHLIHYSYGVNSTEKGDLSSESTVSRIRTEHFPLTLESARPSHTSQYLCASSELGTGGGETQYFGPGTRLLVL.

This rearrangement joins TRBV3-1 (or the pseudogene TRBV3-2) to TRBJ2-1; 7 positions agree with TRBD2. CDR3 size: 14 residues. Losses at the gene ends were 6 bases for V and 12 bases for J; bases not matched to a gene: 14. Germline V lookup: CDR1 LGHDT, CDR2 YNNKEL (reference sequence). The CDR3 is CASSSDSGYRWQFF. CDR3 bases: TGTGCCAGCAGTTCCGATAGCGGGTATCGTTGGCAGTTCTTC.

The chain joins TRBV18 to TRBJ2-3; the D gene is possibly TRBD1 (6 bases). This CDR3 has 16 amino acids. CDR1 and CDR2 (germline): KGHSH, LQKENI. Trimming took 4 bases from V and 1 from J, leaving 15 bases between them. The CDR3 reads CASSQGGSSRTDTQYF. The CDR3 nucleotides read TGTGCCAGCTCACAAGGGGGTAGTTCGCGCACAGATACGCAGTATTTT.